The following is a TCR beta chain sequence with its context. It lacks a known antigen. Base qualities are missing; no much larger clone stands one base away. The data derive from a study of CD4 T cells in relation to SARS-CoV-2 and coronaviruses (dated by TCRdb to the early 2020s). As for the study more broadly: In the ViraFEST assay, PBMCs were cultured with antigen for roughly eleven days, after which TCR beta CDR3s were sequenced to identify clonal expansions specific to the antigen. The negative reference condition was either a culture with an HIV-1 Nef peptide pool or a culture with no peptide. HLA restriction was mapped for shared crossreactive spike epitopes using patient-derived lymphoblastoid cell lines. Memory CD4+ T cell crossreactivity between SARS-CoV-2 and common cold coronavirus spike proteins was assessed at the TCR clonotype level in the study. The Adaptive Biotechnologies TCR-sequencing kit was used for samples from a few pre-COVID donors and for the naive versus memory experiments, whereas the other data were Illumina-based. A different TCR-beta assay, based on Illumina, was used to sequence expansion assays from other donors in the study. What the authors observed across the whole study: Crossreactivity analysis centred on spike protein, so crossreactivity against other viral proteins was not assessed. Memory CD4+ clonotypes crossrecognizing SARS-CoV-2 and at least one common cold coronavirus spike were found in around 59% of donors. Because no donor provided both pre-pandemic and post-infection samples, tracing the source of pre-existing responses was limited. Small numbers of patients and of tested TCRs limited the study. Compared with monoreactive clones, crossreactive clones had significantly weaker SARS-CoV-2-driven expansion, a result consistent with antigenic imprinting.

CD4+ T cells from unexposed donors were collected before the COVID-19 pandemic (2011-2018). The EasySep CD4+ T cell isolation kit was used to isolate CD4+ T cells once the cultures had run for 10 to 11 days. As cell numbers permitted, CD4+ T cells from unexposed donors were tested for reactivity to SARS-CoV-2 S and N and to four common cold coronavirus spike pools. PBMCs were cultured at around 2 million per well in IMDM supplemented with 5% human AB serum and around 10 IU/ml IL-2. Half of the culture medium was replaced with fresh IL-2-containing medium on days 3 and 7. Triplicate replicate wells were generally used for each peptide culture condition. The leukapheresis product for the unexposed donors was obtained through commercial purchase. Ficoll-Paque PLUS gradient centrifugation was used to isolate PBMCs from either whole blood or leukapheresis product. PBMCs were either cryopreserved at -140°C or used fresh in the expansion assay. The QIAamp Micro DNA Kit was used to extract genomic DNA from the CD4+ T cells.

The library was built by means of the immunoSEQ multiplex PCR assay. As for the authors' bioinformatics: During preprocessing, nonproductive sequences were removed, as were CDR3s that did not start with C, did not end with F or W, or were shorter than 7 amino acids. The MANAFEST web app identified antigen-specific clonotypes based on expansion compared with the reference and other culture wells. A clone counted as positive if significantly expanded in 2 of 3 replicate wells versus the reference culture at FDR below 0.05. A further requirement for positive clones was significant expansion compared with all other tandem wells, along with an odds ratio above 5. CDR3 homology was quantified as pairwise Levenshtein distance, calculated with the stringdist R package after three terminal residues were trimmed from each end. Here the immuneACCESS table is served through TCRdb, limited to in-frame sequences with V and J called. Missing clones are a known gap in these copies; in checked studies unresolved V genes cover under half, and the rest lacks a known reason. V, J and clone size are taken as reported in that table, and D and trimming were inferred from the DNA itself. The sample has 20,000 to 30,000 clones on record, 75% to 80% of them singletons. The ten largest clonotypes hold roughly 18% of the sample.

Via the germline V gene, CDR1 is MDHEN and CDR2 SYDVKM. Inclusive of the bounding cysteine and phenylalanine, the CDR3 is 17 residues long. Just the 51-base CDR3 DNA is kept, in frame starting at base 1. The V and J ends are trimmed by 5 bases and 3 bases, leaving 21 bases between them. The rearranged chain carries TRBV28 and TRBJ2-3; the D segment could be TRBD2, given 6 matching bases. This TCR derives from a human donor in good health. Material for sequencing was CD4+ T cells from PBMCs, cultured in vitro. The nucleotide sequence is TGTGCCAGCAGTCTTAGGGCTAGCGTAAAGGGTACAGATACGCAGTATTTT. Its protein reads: CASSLRASVKGTDTQYF.